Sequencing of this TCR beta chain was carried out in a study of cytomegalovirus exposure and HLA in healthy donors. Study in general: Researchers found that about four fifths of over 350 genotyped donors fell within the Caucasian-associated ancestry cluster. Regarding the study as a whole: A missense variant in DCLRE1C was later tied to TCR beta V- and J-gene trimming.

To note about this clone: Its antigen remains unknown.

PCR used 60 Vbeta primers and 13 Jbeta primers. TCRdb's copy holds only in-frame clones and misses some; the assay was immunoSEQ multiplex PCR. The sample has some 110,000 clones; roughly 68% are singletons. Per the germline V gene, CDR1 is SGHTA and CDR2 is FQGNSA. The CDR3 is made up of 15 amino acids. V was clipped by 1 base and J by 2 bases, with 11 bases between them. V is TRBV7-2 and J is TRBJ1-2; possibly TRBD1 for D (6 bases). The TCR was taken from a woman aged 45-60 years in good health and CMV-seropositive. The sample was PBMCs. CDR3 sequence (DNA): TGTGCCAGCAGCTTAGTAGGGGGGGTCAACTATGGCTACACCTTC. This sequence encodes CASSLVGGVNYGYTF.